One and the same sample provided the 3 T cell receptor beta chains below, sequenced in a study of cytomegalovirus exposure and HLA in healthy donors. PCR was performed using 60 Vbeta and 13 Jbeta primers. Generated by immunoSEQ multiplex PCR, the TCRdb table keeps only in-frame clones and is missing some. Seen here are around 87,000 clones, 81% observed once, and the top ten hold roughly 1.3%. Sequencing input: PBMCs. The receptors stem from a girl aged 2 to 9 in good health and CMV-seropositive.

This clone was observed a few times. The CDR3 coding sequence is TGCGCCAGCAGCCATGGTTTGACAGCGCATGGCTACACCTTC. Protein: CASSHGLTAHGYTF. This chain joins TRBV4-1 and TRBJ1-2, with D possibly being TRBD1 (5 bases). Germline values: CDR1 MGHRA, CDR2 YSYEKL. The CDR3 runs 14 residues. V lost 3 bases, J lost 6 bases, and 14 bases lay in between.

The genes are TRBV18 and TRBJ1-5; 8 bases line up with TRBD1. V was clipped by 6 bases and J by 4 bases; unmatched bases: 5. The CDR3 has 14 residues. Germline loops: CDR1 KGHSH, CDR2 LQKENI. CDR3: CASSLTGENQPQHF. The CDR3 DNA sequence: TGTGCCAGCTCCTTGACAGGGGAAAATCAGCCCCAGCATTTT.

A remark on this clone: One end of the junction is discordant with germline, which a read error may explain. The rearrangement links TRBV6-5 to TRBJ2-7, with TRBD2 as a possible D gene (5 bases). CDR1 and CDR2 (germline): MNHEY, SVGAGI. This CDR3 region has 15 residues. The CDR3 reads CASSYSRGLGYGQYF. The CDR3, as DNA: TGTGCCAGCAGTTACTCACGGGGATTAGGCTACGGGCAGTACTTC.